The rows below give T cell receptor beta chains drawn from one sample of a study of CD4+ T cells in melanoma. The table came from immunoSEQ multiplex PCR; TCRdb's copy has only in-frame clones and leaves some out. The sample consists of tens of thousands of clones, roughly three quarters of them appearing once. Sequenced material: tumor tissue. The source of these receptors is a human donor with melanoma. Both conserved end residues are part of each CDR3. The D gene is left open where the match is weak. The listing skips clone size in some rows; elsewhere it reads once, few, many or a size class.

size | J | V | D | CDR3 | DNA
NA | TRBJ1-1 | TRBV11-3 | NA | CASSLRTDGTEAFF | TGTGCCAGCAGCTTGAGGACAGACGGCACTGAAGCTTTCTTT
NA | TRBJ1-2 | TRBV5-1 | NA | CASSLEPGRIYGYTF | TGCGCCAGCAGCTTGGAACCGGGGCGGATTTATGGCTACACCTTC
medium-sized | TRBJ1-1 | TRBV15 | TRBD1 | CATSRTGLTEAFF | TGTGCCACCAGTAGGACAGGGCTGACTGAAGCTTTCTTT
few | TRBJ1-2 | TRBV5-1 | NA | CASSAYFGGNYGYTF | TGCGCCAGCAGCGCCTATTTTGGGGGAAACTATGGCTACACCTTC
NA | TRBJ1-1 | TRBV14 | NA | CASSPSECGVFTEAFF | TGTGCCAGCAGCCCTAGTGAATGTGGGGTCTTCACTGAAGCTTTCTTT
NA | TRBJ2-1 | TRBV2 | NA | CASSPTAYNEQFF | TGTGCCAGCAGTCCAACCGCTTACAATGAGCAGTTCTTC
few | TRBJ1-1 | TRBV11-2 | TRBD1 | CASSLNRGTTEAFF | TGTGCCAGCAGCTTAAACAGGGGGACCACTGAAGCTTTCTTT
NA | TRBJ2-5 | TRBV11-3 | TRBD2 | CASSLDRQGGETQYF | TGTGCCAGCAGCTTAGATCGGCAGGGAGGGGAGACCCAGTACTTC
NA | TRBJ1-5 | TRBV5-8 | NA | CASSVGTHNQPQHF | TGTGCCAGCAGCGTCGGGACACACAATCAGCCCCAGCATTTT
NA | TRBJ1-2 | TRBV7-3 | TRBD1 | CASSLTGQGGYGYTF | TGTGCCAGCAGCTTAACGGGACAGGGAGGCTATGGCTACACCTTC
few | TRBJ2-5 | TRBV6-1 | TRBD2 | CASSEGGGIGQETQYF | TGTGCCAGCAGTGAAGGGGGGGGAATCGGGCAAGAGACCCAGTACTTC